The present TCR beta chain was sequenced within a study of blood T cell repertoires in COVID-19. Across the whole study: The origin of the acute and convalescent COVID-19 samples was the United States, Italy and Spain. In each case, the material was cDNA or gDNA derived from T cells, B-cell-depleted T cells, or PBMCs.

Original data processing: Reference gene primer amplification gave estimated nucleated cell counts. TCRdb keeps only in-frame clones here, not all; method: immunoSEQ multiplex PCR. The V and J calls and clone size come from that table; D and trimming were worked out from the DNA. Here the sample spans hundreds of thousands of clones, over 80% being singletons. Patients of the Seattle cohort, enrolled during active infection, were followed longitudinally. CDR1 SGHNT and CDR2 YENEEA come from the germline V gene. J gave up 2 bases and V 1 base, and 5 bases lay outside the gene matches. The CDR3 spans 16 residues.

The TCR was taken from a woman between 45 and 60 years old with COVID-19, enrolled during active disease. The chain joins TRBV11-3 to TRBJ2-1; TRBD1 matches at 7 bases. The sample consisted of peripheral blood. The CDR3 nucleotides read TGTGCCAGCAGCTTAGGCCCGGGACAGACCTACAATGAGCAGTTCTTC. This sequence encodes CASSLGPGQTYNEQFF.